The T cell receptor beta chain described here comes from a study of identical twins. Template switching supplied a universal primer site; unique molecular identifiers were carried on the cDNA. TCRdb recomputed calls from the 5' RACE reads with MiXCR, one row per CDR3 protein. This table holds 450,000 to 650,000 distinct CDR3 sequences, approximately 9.6% found once. Findings of the study overall: Fewer insertions were carried by abundant cord blood beta clonotypes, but none was seen in memory repertoires. Twin-shared out-of-frame alpha sequences were enriched for low generation probability. Invariant MAIT and iNKT cells are populations that could partly confound zero-insertion analyses.

This clonotype was counted only a few times. The target antigen is unknown. This CDR3 has 16 amino acids. Per germline, CDR1 SGHNT and CDR2 YYREEE (reference sequence). The V gene end was trimmed by 3 bases and the J gene end by 0 bases; junction bases not matched to a gene: 7. These records were also assigned to another study, of yellow fever vaccine responses in identical twins.

The TCR originated in a woman in her late teens or twenties in good health. V is TRBV5-4 and J is TRBJ2-3, with TRBD2 identical over 7 bases. What was sequenced was PBMCs. CDR3 in amino acids: CASSYRRGSSTDTQYF. The CDR3 bases are TGTGCCAGCAGCTACCGTCGCGGGAGCAGCACAGATACGCAGTATTTT.